These 5 T cell receptor beta chains were sequenced from one sample in a study of T cell responses to AZD1222 COVID-19 vaccine. Sequencing was performed with immunoSEQ multiplex PCR; in TCRdb, only in-frame clones are kept and a portion is missing. The data contain about 140,000 clones, roughly 90% of them seen just once; the ten biggest clones take up around 5%. The sequences come from peripheral blood, collected 28 days after the second dose of the MenACWY control vaccine. The receptor set was obtained from an adult who received the MenACWY meningococcal vaccine as a control.

This chain connects TRBV12-2 to TRBJ2-5; the D segment call TRBD1 is taken from the table without a DNA check. TRBV12-2 is a pseudogene. There are 12 residues in the CDR3. In DNA, the CDR3 is TGTGCAATCAGGCCCAACCAAGAGACCCAGTACTTC. Protein product: CAIRPNQETQYF.

This chain joins TRBV2 and TRBJ1-5; perhaps TRBD1 as D (5 bases). Trimming removed 4 bases at V and 2 bases at J, with 12 bases between. The V gene's germline CDR1 is SNHLY and CDR2 FYNNEI. This CDR3 has 15 residues. CDR3 DNA sequence: TGTGCCAGCAGTGTCTCAGGGTGGGGCAATCAGCCCCAGCATTTT. Protein sequence: CASSVSGWGNQPQHF.

The chain combines TRBV2 with TRBJ2-5, with 8 positions matching TRBD2. Germline lookup yields CDR1 SNHLY and CDR2 FYNNEI. The J segment lost 4 bases and the V segment lost 6 bases, leaving 7 bases of the junction unmatched. This CDR3 has 14 amino acids. DNA of the CDR3: TGTGCCAGCAGAACCGGGACTAGGGGAGAGACCCAGTACTTC. It encodes CASRTGTRGETQYF.

This clone was observed a few times. The chain uses TRBV27 and TRBJ2-1; 7 nucleotides align to TRBD1. This CDR3 spans 16 amino acids. V lost 5 bases to trimming and J lost 6 bases; unmatched junction nucleotides: 13. The V gene's germline CDR1 is MNHEY and CDR2 SMNVEV (reference sequence). CDR3 sequence reads: CASSQYRGVSANEQFF. The CDR3 nucleotides are TGTGCCAGCAGTCAATACAGGGGAGTATCAGCCAATGAGCAGTTCTTC.

The gene calls are TRBV2 and TRBJ1-1; 8 bases align to TRBD1. This CDR3 comprises 13 residues. Per germline, CDR1 SNHLY and CDR2 FYNNEI. J gave up 7 bases and V 6 bases, and 7 bases lay outside the gene matches. The CDR3 here is CASSLQGDHEAFF. CDR3 nucleotide sequence: TGTGCCAGCAGCTTACAGGGGGACCATGAAGCTTTCTTT.